These 14 T cell receptor beta chains originate from one sample sequenced in a study of identical twins. TCRdb called the 5' RACE reads again in MiXCR, with one record for every CDR3 protein. This table holds about 890,000 distinct CDR3 sequences, roughly an eighth found once. These data also featured in a second study, about yellow fever vaccine responses in identical twins.

Sequencing input: PBMCs. Receptors originate from a woman younger than 35 in good health.

This clonotype has more than one count but fewer than ten. This rearrangement joins TRBV28 to TRBJ2-4; TRBD2 might be the D (6 bases). The germline V and J ends were trimmed by 6 bases and 3 bases, with 9 bases remaining between them. The CDR3 contains 13 residues. The germline gives CDR1 MDHEN, CDR2 SYDVKM. CDR3 loop: CASSGGGKNIQYF. DNA of the CDR3: TGTGCCAGCAGCGGGGGTGGCAAAAACATTCAGTACTTC.

The gene calls are TRBV29-1 and TRBJ1-1; D gene unclear. The CDR3 is 11 residues long. The germline V and J ends were trimmed by 7 bases and 3 bases, with 9 bases remaining between them. CDR1 SQVTM and CDR2 ANQGSEA come from the germline V gene. CDR3 DNA: TGCAGCGAAAACCAGTACACTGAAGCTTTCTTT. It translates to CSENQYTEAFF.

This chain joins TRBV5-1 and TRBJ2-5, with TRBD2 matching over 10 bases. J lost 1 base, V lost 1 base, and 4 bases had no gene match. The germline V gene has CDR1 SGHRS and CDR2 YFSETQ. The CDR3 has 16 residues. As DNA, the CDR3 is TGCGCCAGCAGCTTGTTACTAGCGGGAAGCCAAGAGACCCAGTACTTC. This translates into CASSLLLAGSQETQYF.

This clonotype was counted only a few times. The rearrangement joins TRBV20-1 to TRBJ1-6; D perhaps matches TRBD1 (5 bases). V lost 1 base and J lost 0, with 10 bases in between. The CDR3 loop spans 16 amino acids. CDR1 DFQATT and CDR2 SNEGSKA come from the germline V gene (reference sequence). The CDR3 here is CSARAGGSSYNSPLHF. The CDR3 bases are TGCAGTGCTAGAGCCGGGGGAAGCTCCTATAATTCACCCCTCCACTTT.

This clonotype occurred a few times. This chain connects TRBV7-8 to TRBJ2-1, with TRBD1 matching over 7 bases. V was clipped by 10 bases and J by 4 bases; unmatched bases: 13. Germline CDR1 SGHVS, CDR2 FQNEAQ. The CDR3 sequence is 15 residues long. The CDR3, as DNA: TGTGCCATAGGGTCAGGAGACAGGGAGTACAATGAGCAGTTCTTC. This sequence encodes CAIGSGDREYNEQFF.

CDR3 amino acids: CASSFRWQAQETQYF. CDR3 coding DNA: TGTGCCAGCAGTTTTCGGTGGCAGGCCCAAGAGACCCAGTACTTC. This rearrangement joins TRBV12-3 or TRBV12-4 to TRBJ2-5; D is unresolved. V lost 3 bases and J 1 base, leaving 12 bases between the germline ends. The CDR3 loop spans 15 amino acids.

This clonotype was counted a few times. The V gene is TRBV7-8, the J gene TRBJ2-1, with 11 bases matching TRBD2. V lost 5 bases to trimming and J lost 8 bases; unmatched junction nucleotides: 8. Germline CDR1 is SGHVS and CDR2 is FQNEAQ. CDR3 length equals 15 residues. CDR3 nucleotide sequence: TGTGCCAGCAGCGAAATTAGCGGGGGGGCCGATGAGCAGTTCTTC. Amino acids: CASSEISGGADEQFF.

The table lists this clonotype with a few counts. The V and J genes are TRBV7-8 and TRBJ1-5; a possible D gene is TRBD1 (6 bases). CDR1 and CDR2 from the germline V gene are SGHVS and FQNEAQ. The CDR3 runs to 16 residues. V lost 5 bases and J 0 bases, leaving 14 bases between the germline ends. The CDR3 is CASSGQARGSNQPQHF. DNA of the CDR3: TGTGCCAGCAGCGGCCAGGCCAGGGGTAGCAATCAGCCCCAGCATTTT.

This clonotype has a handful of counts. The chain uses TRBV29-1 and TRBJ2-7; 12 bases are a match to TRBD2. The germline V gene has CDR1 SQVTM and CDR2 ANQGSEA. V shed 1 base and J 2 bases; nucleotides not matched to a gene: 6. The CDR3 totals 16 residues. As DNA, the CDR3 is TGCAGCGTTGAAGGGACTAGCGGGACCTTAACCTACGAGCAGTACTTC. Protein sequence: CSVEGTSGTLTYEQYF.

This clonotype was seen at least ten times. Sequence at one end of the junction differs from germline and may be a read error. The V call is TRBV6-5, the J call TRBJ2-5, with D possibly being TRBD1 or TRBD2 (5 bases each). Germline CDR1 is MNHEY and CDR2 is SVGAGI. This CDR3 is built from 14 residues. The CDR3 DNA is TGTACCAGCAGTTACTCGGTGGGACGGGAGACCCAGTACTTC. Protein sequence: CTSSYSVGRETQYF.

This clonotype was counted ten times or more. The rearrangement joins TRBV6-4 to TRBJ2-1, with TRBD2 matching 9 bases. This CDR3 contains 16 residues. The trim removed 3 bases at V and 8 bases at J, leaving 11 bases unmatched. CDR1 MRHNA and CDR2 SNTAGT come from the germline V gene. This chain's CDR3 is CASSESASGVGDEQFF. Written as DNA, the CDR3 is TGTGCCAGCAGTGAAAGTGCTAGCGGGGTTGGGGATGAGCAGTTCTTC.

The chain employs TRBV5-1 and TRBJ2-3; 8 bases agree with TRBD2. The CDR3 consists of 16 residues. Trimming at V came to 4 bases and at J to 5 bases, leaving 12 bases not matched to a gene. In germline, CDR1 is SGHRS, CDR2 YFSETQ. As DNA, the CDR3 is TGCGCCAGCAGCCCCCGCTCCGGGGGGGCCGTAGATACGCAGTATTTT. Translation: CASSPRSGGAVDTQYF.

The chain joins TRBV6-1 to TRBJ2-5; 8 bases fit TRBD2. CDR3 length: 18 residues. Germline V CDR1 and CDR2: MNHNS, SASEGT. Trimming removed 6 bases from V and 2 bases from J; junction bases left unmatched: 17. This chain's CDR3 is CASSRGGRSTMTQETQYF. The DNA of the CDR3 is TGTGCCAGCAGCCGGGGGGGGCGTTCGACGATGACACAAGAGACCCAGTACTTC.

The V and J genes are TRBV9 and TRBJ2-1; 9 bases are shared with TRBD2. The germline gives CDR1 SGDLS, CDR2 YYNGEE. The CDR3 length is 17 residues. V shed 0 bases, J shed 6 bases, and the junction held 10 bases outside the gene matches. The CDR3: CASSVDEAGTSSNEQFF. The CDR3 nucleotides read TGTGCCAGCAGCGTAGATGAAGCGGGGACTAGCAGCAATGAGCAGTTCTTC. The full variable domain, with the rest looked up from reference TRBV9 and TRBJ2-1, is DSGVTQTPKHLITATGQRVTLRCSPRSGDLSVYWYQQSLDQGLQFLIQYYNGEERAKGNILERFSAQQFPDLHSELNLSSLELGDSALYFCASSVDEAGTSSNEQFFGPGTRLTVL.